This T cell receptor (beta chain) was observed in a study of beta chain features in type 1 diabetes. cDNA synthesis used the whole RNA isolate, giving expressed TCRB sequences. The method was immunoSEQ multiplex PCR; TCRdb's version includes in-frame clones alone and lacks a portion of them. The table records 400,000 to 450,000 clones, about 14% of them present only once. This TCR was sampled from a young man in good health. What was sequenced was naive CD4+ T cells from blood.

This CDR3 is CASSLSGVSYEQYF. The CDR3 nucleotides read TGTGCCAGCAGTTTATCGGGTGTCTCCTACGAGCAGTACTTC. The chain employs TRBV27 and TRBJ2-7; no firm D call. The germline CDR1 and CDR2 sequences are MNHEY and SMNVEV (reference sequence). This CDR3 spans 14 amino acids. V was pared by 0 bases and J by 0 bases, with 6 bases between.